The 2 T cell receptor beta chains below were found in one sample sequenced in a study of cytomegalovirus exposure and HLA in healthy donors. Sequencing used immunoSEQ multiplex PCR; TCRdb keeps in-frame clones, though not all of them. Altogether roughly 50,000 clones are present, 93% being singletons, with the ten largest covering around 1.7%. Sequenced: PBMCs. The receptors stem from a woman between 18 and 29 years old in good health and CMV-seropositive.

The CDR3 region has the DNA TGCGCCAGCAGAGGAGAGGAGGGGAACACTGAAGCTTTCTTT. This gives the protein CASRGEEGNTEAFF. J is TRBJ1-1 and V is TRBV5-1; unclear D gene. The germline V gene has CDR1 SGHRS and CDR2 YFSETQ. The length of the CDR3 is 14 residues. The germline V and J ends were trimmed by 5 bases and 1 base, with 12 bases remaining between them.

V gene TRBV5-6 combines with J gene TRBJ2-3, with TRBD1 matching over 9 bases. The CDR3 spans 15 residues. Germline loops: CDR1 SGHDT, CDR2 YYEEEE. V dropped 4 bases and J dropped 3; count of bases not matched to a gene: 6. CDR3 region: CASSAKQGATDTQYF. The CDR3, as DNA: TGTGCCAGCAGCGCGAAACAGGGGGCTACAGATACGCAGTATTTT.